This T cell receptor (beta chain) stems from a study of graft-versus-host responses after intestinal transplantation. Study conclusions and caveats: Maximum circulating GvH clone levels tracked with early post-transplant HvG decreases.

Data came from immunoSEQ multiplex PCR; TCRdb stores just in-frame clones and leaves some out. The sample carries tens of thousands of clones, 80% to 95% recorded once. To note about this clone: Its antigen is as yet unknown.

Trimming left V 4 bases short and J 7 bases short, with 14 bases between. The CDR3 is 13 residues long. The germline V gene encodes CDR1 MGHRA and CDR2 YSYEKL. Sequenced here: unstimulated CD4+ T cells sorted from spleen or lymph node cells, sampled before transplant. V and J are TRBV4-1 and TRBJ2-7, with TRBD2 as a possible D gene (6 bases). This clonotype was sampled from a human donor who was the organ donor for an intestinal transplant. The CDR3 nucleotides are TGCGCCAGCAGCCGCCGGTGGGCGGGAGAGCAGTACTTC. Protein sequence: CASSRRWAGEQYF.